The source of this T cell receptor beta chain is a study of identical twins. Study results and limitations: High-abundance cord blood beta clonotypes had fewer insertions; memory repertoires showed none. A partial confounding effect on zero-insertion analyses could come from invariant MAIT and iNKT cells.

A remark on this clonotype: Its antigen is not known.

cDNA molecules carried unique molecular identifiers, and template switching added a universal primer site. TCRdb reprocessed the 5' RACE reads via MiXCR and lists one record per CDR3 protein. The sample has some 240,000 distinct CDR3 sequences, 6.5% to 9.5% seen once. The sample also formed part of further work on yellow fever vaccine responses in identical twins.

Sequenced sample: CD8+ T cells sorted from blood. The clonotype comes from a young woman in good health.

CDR3 DNA sequence: TGTGCCAGCAGTTTAGAGGTTAGCGTAACTGGGGCCAACGTCCTGACTTTC. Protein product: CASSLEVSVTGANVLTF. V and J are TRBV28 and TRBJ2-6; D possibly corresponds to TRBD2 (5 bases). V was shortened by 2 bases and J by 2 bases, with 13 bases between the two germline ends. CDR3 length equals 17 residues. Germline V gene data show CDR1 as MDHEN and CDR2 as SYDVKM.